The TCR beta chain under discussion was sequenced for a study of human T cells and chemical hapten exposure. On the study more broadly: Patients had diphenylcyclopropenone applied to the scalp weekly throughout the approximately 26-week study. Upper-back patch tests with 0.01% DPC were read at 6 days.

Noted time point: pre-sensitization, week 0. Specified treatment: therapeutic diphenylcyclopropenone sensitization with weekly scalp DPC. A few counts support this clonotype. Its specificity is not known. This CDR3 is 14 amino acids long. Using its own MiXCR run on the RACE reads, TCRdb lists one record per CDR3 protein. This table holds over 300,000 distinct CDR3 sequences, 5% to 6.5% found once. Overall study results and limits: In comparison with controls, expanded TCRs gave rise to a significantly larger number of large CDR3 similarity clusters.

The TCR sequence derives from a woman in her 50s with alopecia areata. Some clones in this sample may be carry-over from other donors' samples. The V and J genes are TRBV21-1 and TRBJ2-1; the listed D gene, TRBD2, was not tested against the DNA. TRBV21-1 is described as a pseudogene. The starting material was whole blood, obtained in connection with sensitization to the hapten diphenylcyclopropenone (DPC). For the CDR3, the DNA is TGTGCCAGCAGCAAGTGGACCGCGGGACTAGATGAGTTCTTC. Translated, it gives CASSKWTAGLDEFF.